The 8 T cell receptor beta chains below were found in one sample sequenced in a study of shared clonotypes between healthy human individuals. Clones were read by immunoSEQ multiplex PCR, and TCRdb kept only the in-frame ones, dropping some. The sample gives roughly 200,000 clones, around 63% of which show up once; around 9.3% is in the top ten. Sequenced sample: memory CD4+ T cells sorted from blood. Subset of the sample: CD45RA-negative fraction. These receptors all come from a man aged 25 to 45 in good health.

The table lists this clone with a count of one. The V and J genes are TRBV19 and TRBJ1-1; D perhaps matches TRBD1 (5 bases). The CDR3 length is 15 residues. CDR1 and CDR2 from the germline V gene are LNHDA and SQIVND (reference sequence). V was shortened by 6 bases and J by 2 bases, with 16 bases between the two germline ends. The chain's CDR3 is CASSRGEYLNTEAFF. Written as DNA, the CDR3 is TGTGCCAGTAGCCGGGGGGAGTACCTAAACACTGAAGCTTTCTTT.

V usage is TRBV4-3 and J usage is TRBJ2-7; D may match TRBD1 or TRBD2 (5 bases each). This CDR3 is built from 16 residues. V shed 1 base and J shed 3 bases, with 16 bases lying between them. Germline CDR1 is LGHNA and CDR2 is YSLEER. CDR3 sequence reads: CASSQVRQLGLYEQYF. In DNA, the CDR3 is TGCGCCAGCAGCCAAGTCCGACAGCTTGGACTCTACGAGCAGTACTTC.

The rearrangement joins TRBV15 to TRBJ2-5; D ambiguous. In germline, CDR1 is LNHNV, CDR2 YYDKDF (reference sequence). Deletions cut 4 bases from V and 1 base from J, with 7 bases between. The CDR3 has 13 amino acids. The CDR3 DNA follows: TGTGCCACCAGCATAGGAGTCCAAGAGACCCAGTACTTC. This translates into CATSIGVQETQYF.

This clone was observed once. V usage is TRBV27 and J usage is TRBJ1-5, with 11 bases matching TRBD1. Germline CDR1 is MNHEY and CDR2 is SMNVEV (reference sequence). V shed 5 bases and J 6 bases; nucleotides not matched to a gene: 9. The CDR3 extends over 16 amino acids. Here the CDR3 reads CASSPRDRGSGQPQHF. CDR3 in DNA: TGTGCCAGCAGTCCCCGGGACAGGGGGTCCGGTCAGCCCCAGCATTTT.

This clone was found a few times. For the CDR3, the DNA is TGTGCCAGCAGCGTAGGAGGGGCCACAGGCGGTTCCGAAAAACTGTTTTTT. Translated, it gives CASSVGGATGGSEKLFF. V usage is TRBV9 and J usage is TRBJ1-4, with D perhaps matching TRBD1 (5 bases). Trimming took 0 bases from V and 8 from J, leaving 20 bases between them. The CDR3 has 17 amino acids. CDR1 is SGDLS and CDR2 is YYNGEE in the germline V gene.

This clone was detected only a few times. In DNA form, the CDR3 reads TGCGCCAGCAGCTCCGTCATGAACACTGAAGCTTTCTTT. Its protein product is CASSSVMNTEAFF. The chain has TRBV5-1 and TRBJ1-1; the D is unclear. The ends were cut back, 3 bases at V and 0 bases at J, with 6 bases in the middle. This CDR3 is built from 13 residues. Germline loops: CDR1 SGHRS, CDR2 YFSETQ.

This rearrangement joins TRBV4-3 to TRBJ2-2, with 8 bases fitting TRBD2. The J segment lost 0 bases and the V segment lost 4 bases, leaving 1 base of the junction unmatched. The CDR3 is made up of 15 amino acids. The germline V gene encodes CDR1 LGHNA and CDR2 YSLEER. The CDR3 here is CASSRAGANTGELFF. In DNA form, the CDR3 reads TGCGCCAGCAGCCGAGCGGGGGCGAACACCGGGGAGCTGTTTTTT.

The V and J genes are TRBV18 and TRBJ1-2; the D is unclear. The CDR3 runs to 14 residues. Trimming cost V 2 bases and J 4 bases, with 11 bases left between them. Germline V gene sequence: CDR1 KGHSH, CDR2 LQKENI. Here the CDR3 reads CASSPREGRYGYTF. The CDR3 DNA is TGTGCCAGCTCACCAAGGGAGGGCCGCTATGGCTACACCTTC.